Listed here is a single T cell receptor beta chain. Per the germline V gene, CDR1 is SQVTM and CDR2 is ANQGSEA. The CDR3 is made up of 12 amino acids. After removal of 4 bases from V and 2 bases from J, the junction contained 1 base not matched to a gene. This specimen comes from a study of T cell changes during pregnancy in multiple sclerosis. Clones were read by immunoSEQ multiplex PCR, and TCRdb kept only the in-frame ones, dropping some. The table includes some 14,000 clones, over 90% detected once. The source material was peripheral blood, sampled in the second trimester of pregnancy. The chain employs TRBV29-1 and TRBJ1-2; 7 bases align to TRBD1. The source is a female donor in good health, enrolled as a control in a pregnancy study. The CDR3 nucleotides read TGCAGCGTTGCCAGGGGGAACTATGGCTACACCTTC. Translating gives CSVARGNYGYTF.